This entry is about one TCR beta chain. Its antigen is unknown. No base quality information exists; no much larger clone differs at one position. The CDR3 has 16 amino acids, counting the end cysteine and phenylalanine. Kept here is only the CDR3 DNA, which spans 48 bases and is read in frame from base 1. The germline V gene supplies CDR1 KGHSH and CDR2 LQKENI. At the junction V is shortened by 3 bases and J by 6 bases; bases outside the gene matches: 11. The cohort consisted of 600 or so healthy bone marrow donors. All cohort members were sampled while nominally healthy, although unrecorded immune exposures were likely present. The donor was CMV seropositive and was included in the group of some 290 seropositive cohort members. Every donor gave a peripheral blood sample, and the peripheral blood mononuclear cells from that sample were used for TCR beta sequencing. Genomic DNA was extracted from the blood cell samples with the Qiagen DNeasy Blood Extraction Kit.

The source of the sample is a study of cytomegalovirus exposure and HLA in healthy donors (dated by TCRdb to the late 2010s). General notes on the study: In an earlier analysis of some 550 of the donors, approximately 260 Gb of sequence data and some 120 million unique TCR beta sequences from about 180 million T cells were reported. Across around 400 genotyped donors of the cohort, an average of roughly 230,000 unique TCR beta nucleotide sequences per donor were sequenced, and roughly 17% of those sequences were non-productive. The aim of the study was to test whether cataloging public T cell receptors could identify signatures of past pathogen exposure. Every discovery cohort repertoire had been produced on one sequencing platform. Of the approximately 400 genotyped donors, approximately 80% were placed in the genetic ancestry cluster associated with self-reported Caucasian donors. Approximately 330 gigabases of sequencing data and around 85 million unique TCR sequences made up an early release that covered fewer than 650 HLA-typed donors. The study combined high-throughput TCR immunosequencing, statistical association of individual TCRs with disease status, and machine learning to predict cytomegalovirus infection status. In addition to the first cohort of roughly 700 subjects, a separate validation cohort of over 90 different subjects was used. The number of typed donors differed by locus: about 620-640 for A, B, C, DRB1 and DQB1; some 540 for DQA1; fewer than 610 for DPA1; and around 490 for DPB1. Because of strong linkage in the cohort, roughly five DR-DQ haplotypes were treated as single units for association and clustering. HLA typing included class I and class II loci at four-digit resolution. Using immunosequencing, the study profiled T cell repertoires from about 650 subjects and related those repertoires to cytomegalovirus serostatus. An earlier analysis of 587 of the donors used high-throughput TCR beta sequencing to judge whether each TCR beta V gene segment behaved as functional or pseudogenic. Donor age, sex, ethnicity and CMV serostatus were collected together with the repertoire data. Rather than drawing on any new phenotypic data, the later analysis identified candidate immune exposures from TCR beta sequences and the way those sequences occurred across donors. To study patterns of TCR occurrence, a later analysis re-analyzed previously published TCR beta repertoires from around 670 donors and added high-resolution HLA genotyping. A later genetic analysis took genome-wide SNP genotypes for about 55% of the roughly 700 donors and used that subset as a discovery cohort.

Overall study results and their limits: Linkage disequilibrium might explain the correlated functional status among segregating V segments, but an unknown experimental factor could not be excluded. Compared with equally common non-associated chains, HLA-associated TCR beta chains in a later analysis were more clonally expanded and had lower generation probabilities. For the cohort, immune exposure information was limited to CMV serostatus. The authors suggested that the approach could potentially be extended to other disease states and immunological phenotypes. Because HLA typing was missing for some donors at each locus, association tests included only the typed subset. Several of the top co-occurrence clusters appeared to be linked to parvovirus B19, influenza, CMV and Epstein-Barr virus, according to a later analysis. In an earlier analysis of several hundred of the donors, most TCR beta V segments were observed in productive rearrangements about 87% or about 30% of the time, broadly matching IMGT annotations. Only TCR beta chains were sequenced in this cohort, and the absence of alpha or paired-chain data limited detectable features. A cluster of highly shared sequence variants was judged likely to be a technical artifact of the sequencing pipeline. A further reported finding was that TCR beta sequences accurately predicted the HLA-A and HLA-B alleles for most subjects in the first cohort. The classifier was reported to diagnose cytomegalovirus status with high specificity and sensitivity in both the original cohort and the validation cohort. An association between a missense DCLRE1C variant and V-gene and J-gene trimming of TCR beta chains was found in a later genetic analysis and replicated in an independent cohort. In the study, around 160 TCR beta chains were listed as associated with cytomegalovirus. A few of the identified cytomegalovirus-associated TCR beta chains were confirmed in vitro to be specific for cytomegalovirus antigens. Roughly uniform sequencing depth across donors was assumed in presence/absence analyses, although this assumption may not hold. The 87-base-pair reads could not distinguish some IMGT-functional V segments, including TRBV6-2 and TRBV6-3, so those segments were excluded. When HLA alleles, especially DR and DQ, strongly co-occurred, TCR associations were difficult to assign to individual alleles. While some public TCRs were present in many individuals, most TCR sequences turned up only very rarely across donors. In a later genetic analysis, fewer N-insertions in productive TCRs were reported among donors in an Asian-associated ancestry cluster than the roughly 700-donor mean. A later analysis associated roughly 17,000 TCR beta sequences with specific HLA alleles at a false discovery rate of 0.05. In a later analysis, TCR association rates were found to vary across HLA loci, with the most associated TCRs seen for DRB1 alleles and the fewest for HLA-C alleles. Around 16 rarely observed V segments, including chromosome 9 orphons, were excluded from the earlier analysis of several hundred of the donors because counts were too low. In a later analysis, most CMV-associated TCR beta chains were found to appear HLA-restricted, with HLA associations seemingly driven largely by CMV exposure.

The library was built by means of the immunoSEQ multiplex PCR assay. For the multiplex PCR, a mixture combining 60 forward primers for TCR Vbeta segments and 13 reverse primers for TCR Jbeta segments was used. The CDR3 region of rearranged TCR beta genes was amplified from genomic DNA with a multiplex PCR assay. The Illumina HiSeq System was used to sequence the amplified TCR beta libraries as 87-base-pair reads. From the authors' description of their analysis: A later analysis counted around 72 million unique TCR beta chains across the 690 or so repertoires, and around 9.9 million of these chains were shared by at least two donors. A nearest-neighbor algorithm error-corrected the raw reads and collapsed the reads into unique sequences, merging closely related sequences to remove PCR and sequencing errors. Alignment of CDR3 sequences to IMGT reference sequences was used to assign V, D and J gene segments. For a sequence to be retained, a match of at least six nucleotides was required to both a V gene segment and a J gene segment. A rearrangement was called productive if the CDR3 had no stop codons and remained in frame with V and J, and every other rearrangement was called non-productive. Following IMGT convention, CDR3 was defined as the stretch from the second conserved V-encoded cysteine to the conserved J-encoded phenylalanine. The earlier analysis of fewer than 700 of the donors excluded sequences that lacked an unambiguous match to a single V gene segment. An earlier analysis of 587 of the donors called V segments functional above 56.7% productive rearrangements and segregating when the between-donor standard deviation exceeded 5%. A statistical classification framework was built to diagnose cytomegalovirus status from the catalog of TCR beta chain sequences. In a later analysis, V and J genes were assigned by comparing TCR nucleotide sequences against IMGT/GENE-DB human TR gene sequences. A later analysis assigned CDR3 sequences and most-parsimonious VDJ recombination scenarios with the TCRdist pipeline. In a later analysis, every TCR beta chain was defined by the combination of its CDR3 amino acid sequence and its V-gene family, and reads without a unique V-gene family were dropped. In a later analysis, 550 to 650 highly shared, low-generation-probability nucleotide sequences were removed to address suspected cross-contamination and a sequencing artifact. In a later analysis, a clonal expansion index for each public chain was calculated from normalized within-repertoire ranks of inferred template counts. In a later analysis, generation probabilities were computed with a VDJ recombination model fitted to out-of-frame rearrangements, and the resulting probabilities were checked against IGoR. In a later analysis, TCR-TCR, TCR-HLA and TCR-CMV co-occurrence was scored with hypergeometric tests, and a repertoire-size bias correction was applied to TCR pairs. A later analysis estimated false discovery rates by permuting HLA or CMV assignments 20 times. In a later analysis, co-occurring TCRs were grouped using DBSCAN, with TCRdist sequence similarity added in when clustering inside HLA-allele-positive subsets. Repertoires with fewer than 30,000 or more than 120,000 public chains, plus five repertoires with anomalous nucleotide sharing, were excluded from co-occurrence clustering. Entries here come from immuneACCESS through TCRdb and include only in-frame sequences with V and J called. Some clones fail to appear in such tables; in the studies checked, an unresolved V gene covers under half of the shortfall, and the cause of the remainder is unknown. V and J calls and clone size are copied from that table; D and trimming were computed from the DNA. Within this sample are around 130,000 clones, with 60% to 80% of them counted one time only. Around 2.5% of the sample is in the top ten clones.

The V and J segments used are TRBV18 and TRBJ2-7; TRBD1 matches 10 bases in the middle. The TCR comes from a woman between 55 and 75 years old in good health and CMV-seropositive. Sequencing was done on a sample of PBMCs. CDR3 loop: CASSPSRATGGSEQYF. DNA sequence: TGTGCCAGCTCACCCTCCCGGGCGACAGGGGGCAGCGAGCAGTACTTC. Beyond the CDR3, the reference TRBV18 and TRBJ2-7 genes provide the residues; the full variable domain reads: NAGVMQNPRHLVRRRGQEARLRCSPMKGHSHVYWYRQLPEEGLKFMVYLQKENIIDESGMPKERFSAEFPKEGPSILRIQQVVRGDSAAYFCASSPSRATGGSEQYFGPGTRLTVT.